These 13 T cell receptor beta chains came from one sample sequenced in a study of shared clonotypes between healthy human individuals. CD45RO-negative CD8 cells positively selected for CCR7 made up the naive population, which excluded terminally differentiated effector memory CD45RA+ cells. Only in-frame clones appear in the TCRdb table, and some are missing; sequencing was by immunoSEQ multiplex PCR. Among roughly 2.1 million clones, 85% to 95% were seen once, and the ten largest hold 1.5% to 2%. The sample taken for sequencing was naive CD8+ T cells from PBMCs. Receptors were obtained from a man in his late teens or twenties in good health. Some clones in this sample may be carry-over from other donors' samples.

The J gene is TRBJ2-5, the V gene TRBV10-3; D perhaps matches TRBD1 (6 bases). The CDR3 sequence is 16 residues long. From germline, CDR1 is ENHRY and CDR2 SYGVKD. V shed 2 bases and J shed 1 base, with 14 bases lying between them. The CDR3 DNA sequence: TGTGCCATCAGTGAGGCCTCCGGGACACTCCAAGAGACCCAGTACTTC. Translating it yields CAISEASGTLQETQYF.

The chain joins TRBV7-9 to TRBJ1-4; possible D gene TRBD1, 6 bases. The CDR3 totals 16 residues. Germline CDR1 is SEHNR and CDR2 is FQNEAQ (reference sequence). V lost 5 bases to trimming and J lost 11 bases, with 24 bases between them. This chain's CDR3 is CASSASTVGGGRKLFF. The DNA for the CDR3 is TGTGCCAGCAGCGCCTCGACAGTGGGGGGCGGTCGGAAACTGTTTTTT.

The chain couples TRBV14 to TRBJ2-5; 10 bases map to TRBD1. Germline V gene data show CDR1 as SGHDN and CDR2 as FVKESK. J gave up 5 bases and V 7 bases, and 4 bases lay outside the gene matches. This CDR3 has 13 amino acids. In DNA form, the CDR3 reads TGTGCCAGCACGGACAGGGGGGGCGAGACCCAGTACTTC. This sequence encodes CASTDRGGETQYF.

The CDR3 spells CASSLGRGGWGYEQYF. The CDR3 DNA reads as TGTGCCAGCAGTTTAGGTAGAGGGGGATGGGGATACGAGCAGTACTTC. V usage is TRBV27 and J usage is TRBJ2-7; TRBD1 might be the D (6 bases). This CDR3 has 16 residues. Trimming pared 2 bases from V and 4 bases from J, leaving 18 bases between. CDR1 and CDR2 from the germline V gene are MNHEY and SMNVEV (reference sequence).

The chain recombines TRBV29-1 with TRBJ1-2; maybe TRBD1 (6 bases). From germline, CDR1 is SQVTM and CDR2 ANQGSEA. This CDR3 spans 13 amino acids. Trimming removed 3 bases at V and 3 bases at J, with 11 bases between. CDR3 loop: CSVDYRVDYGYTF. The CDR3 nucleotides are TGCAGCGTTGACTACAGGGTCGACTATGGCTACACCTTC.

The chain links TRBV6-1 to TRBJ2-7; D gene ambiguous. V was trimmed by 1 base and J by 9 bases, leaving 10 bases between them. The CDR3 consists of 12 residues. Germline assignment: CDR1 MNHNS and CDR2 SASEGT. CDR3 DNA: TGTGCCAGCAGTGAAGAAGGGTTGCGGCAGTACTTC. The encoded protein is CASSEEGLRQYF.

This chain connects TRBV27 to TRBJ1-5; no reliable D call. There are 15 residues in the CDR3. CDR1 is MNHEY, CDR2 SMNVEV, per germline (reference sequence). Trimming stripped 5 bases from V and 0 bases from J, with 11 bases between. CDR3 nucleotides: TGTGCCAGCAGTCTTCGGGGTTTTAGCAATCAGCCCCAGCATTTT. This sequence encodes CASSLRGFSNQPQHF.

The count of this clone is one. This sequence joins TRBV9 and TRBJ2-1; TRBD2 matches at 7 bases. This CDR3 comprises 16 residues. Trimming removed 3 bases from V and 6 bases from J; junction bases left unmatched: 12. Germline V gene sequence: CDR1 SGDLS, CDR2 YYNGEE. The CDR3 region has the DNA TGTGCCAGCAGCGAAGGGAGCGGGGCGCGGGGCAATGAGCAGTTCTTC. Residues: CASSEGSGARGNEQFF. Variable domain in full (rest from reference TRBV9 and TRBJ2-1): DSGVTQTPKHLITATGQRVTLRCSPRSGDLSVYWYQQSLDQGLQFLIQYYNGEERAKGNILERFSAQQFPDLHSELNLSSLELGDSALYFCASSEGSGARGNEQFFGPGTRLTVL.

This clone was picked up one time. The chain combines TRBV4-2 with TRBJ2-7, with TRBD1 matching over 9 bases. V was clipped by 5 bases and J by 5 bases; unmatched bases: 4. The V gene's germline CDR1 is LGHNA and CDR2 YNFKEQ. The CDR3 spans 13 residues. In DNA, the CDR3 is TGTGCCAGCAGCTGGGACAGGGTCAACGAGCAGTACTTC. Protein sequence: CASSWDRVNEQYF.

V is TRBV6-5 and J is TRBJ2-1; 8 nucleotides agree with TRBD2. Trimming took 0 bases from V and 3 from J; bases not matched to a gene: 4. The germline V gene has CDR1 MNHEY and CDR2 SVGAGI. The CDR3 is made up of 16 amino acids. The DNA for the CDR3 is TGTGCCAGCAGTTACTCCCCGACTAGCGTCTACAATGAGCAGTTCTTC. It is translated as CASSYSPTSVYNEQFF.

CDR3 amino acids: CSVEFGSRGTYGYTF. The CDR3 nucleotides are TGCAGCGTTGAATTCGGGTCCAGGGGCACCTATGGCTACACCTTC. The J gene is TRBJ1-2, the V gene TRBV29-1; a weak D match, TRBD1 (6 bases). V lost 2 bases to trimming and J lost 4 bases, with 17 bases between them. CDR3 length: 15 amino acids. CDR1 is SQVTM and CDR2 is ANQGSEA in the germline V gene.

CDR3 loop: CASSVATREPTNTGELFF. In nucleotides, the CDR3 is TGTGCCAGCAGCGTAGCTACCAGGGAACCTACGAACACCGGGGAGCTGTTTTTT. The chain joins TRBV9 to TRBJ2-2; a weak D match, TRBD1 (5 bases). V lost 0 bases, J lost 0 bases, and 15 bases lay in between. CDR1 is SGDLS and CDR2 is YYNGEE in the germline V gene. This CDR3 region has 18 residues.

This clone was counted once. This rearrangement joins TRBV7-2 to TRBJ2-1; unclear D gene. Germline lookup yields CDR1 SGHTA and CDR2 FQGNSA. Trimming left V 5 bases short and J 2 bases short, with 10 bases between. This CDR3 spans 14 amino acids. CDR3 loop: CASSLGGPYNEQFF. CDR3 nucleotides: TGTGCCAGCAGCCTGGGTGGCCCCTACAATGAGCAGTTCTTC.